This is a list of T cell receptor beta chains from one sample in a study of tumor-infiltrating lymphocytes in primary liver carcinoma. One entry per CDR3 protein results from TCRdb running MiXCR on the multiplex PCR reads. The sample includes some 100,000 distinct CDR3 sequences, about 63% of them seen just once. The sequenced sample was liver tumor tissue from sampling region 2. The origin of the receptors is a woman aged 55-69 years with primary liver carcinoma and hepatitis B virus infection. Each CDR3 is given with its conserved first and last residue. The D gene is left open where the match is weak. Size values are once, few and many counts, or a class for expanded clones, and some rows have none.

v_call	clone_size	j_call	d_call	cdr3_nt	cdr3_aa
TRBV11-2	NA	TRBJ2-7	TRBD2	TGTGCCAGCACGACTCCTGGGCGGGAGGCTAGAGGGGAGCGGTACTTC	CASTTPGREARGERYF
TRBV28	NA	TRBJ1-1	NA	TGTGCCAGCAGGGATTCGAACACTGAAGCTTTCTTT	CASRDSNTEAFF
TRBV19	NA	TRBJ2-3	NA	TGTGCCAGTAGTAGGGACTCCCTGGATACGCAGTATTTT	CASSRDSLDTQYF
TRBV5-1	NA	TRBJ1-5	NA	TGCGCCAGCAACTGGGGGGGCAATCAGCCTCAGCATTTT	CASNWGGNQPQHF
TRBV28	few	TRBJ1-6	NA	TGTGTCAGCAGTATGGGGGGGAATTCGCCCCTCCACTTT	CVSSMGGNSPLHF
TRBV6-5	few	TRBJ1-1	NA	TGTACCAGCAGATCACACGGGACAGAAGCTTTCTTT	CTSRSHGTEAFF
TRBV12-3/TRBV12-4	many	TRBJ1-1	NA	TGTGCCAGCACCCGGGGCTCATTCGGCACTGAAGCTTTCTTT	CASTRGSFGTEAFF
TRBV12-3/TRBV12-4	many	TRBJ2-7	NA	TGTGCCAGCGCGCTCGGGAGCTCCTACGAGCAGTACTTC	CASALGSSYEQYF
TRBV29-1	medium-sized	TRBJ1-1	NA	TGCAGCGCAGGAGAAGCTTTCTTT	CSAGEAFF
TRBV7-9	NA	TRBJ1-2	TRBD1	TGTGCCTGCAGCCCCCGGACAGGGTCTAACTATGGCTACACCTTC	CACSPRTGSNYGYTF
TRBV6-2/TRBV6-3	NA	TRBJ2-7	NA	TGTGCCAGCATTCCGTCTGGCAGTTACGAACAGTACTTC	CASIPSGSYEQYF
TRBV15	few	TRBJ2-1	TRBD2	TGTGCCACCAGCAGAGTAGCGGGAAATGAGCAGTTCTTC	CATSRVAGNEQFF
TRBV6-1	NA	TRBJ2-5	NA	TGTGTCACCTTCGCACAGCACCAAGAGACCCAGTACTTC	CVTFAQHQETQYF
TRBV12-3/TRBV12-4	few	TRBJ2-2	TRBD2	TGTGCCAGCAGTTTTTGGGGGGGTGACACCGGGGAGCTGTTATTT	CASSFWGGDTGELLF
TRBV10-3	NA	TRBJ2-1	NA	TGTGCCATCAGGGTACGGGACGGCTCCTACAATGAGCAGTTCTTT	CAIRVRDGSYNEQFF
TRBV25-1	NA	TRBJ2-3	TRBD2	TGTGCCAGCAGCCCCATTGGGGGAGCGGGAACAGATACGCAGTATTTT	CASSPIGGAGTDTQYF
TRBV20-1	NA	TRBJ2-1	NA	TGCAGTGCCCCCACAGGGAACCCTCGGGATGAGCAGTTCTTC	CSAPTGNPRDEQFF
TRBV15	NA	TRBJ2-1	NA	TGTGCCACCAGCAGAGATATGGTAGTCGGGCAGTTCTTC	CATSRDMVVGQFF
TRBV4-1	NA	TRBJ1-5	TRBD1	TGCGCCAGCAGCCGCCGGACAGGTGGCAGTCAGCCCCAGCATTTT	CASSRRTGGSQPQHF
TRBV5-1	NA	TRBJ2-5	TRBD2	TGCGCCAGCAGCCCCCGGACTAGCCTACAGTACCAAGAGACCCAGTACTTC	CASSPRTSLQYQETQYF
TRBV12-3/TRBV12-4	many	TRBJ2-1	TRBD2	TGTGCCAGCACTACTAGCGGGCCCTACAATGAGCAGTTCTTC	CASTTSGPYNEQFF
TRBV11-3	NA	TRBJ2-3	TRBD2	TGTGCCAGCAGCCCCGGGACTAGCGGATTAACATTCAGATGGGATACGCAGTATTTT	CASSPGTSGLTFRWDTQYF
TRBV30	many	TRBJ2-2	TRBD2	TGTGCCTGGAGTAGCGGGGTTGACACCGGGGAGCTGTTTTTT	CAWSSGVDTGELFF
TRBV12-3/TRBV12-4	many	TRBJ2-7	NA	TGTGCCAGCAGTTTGGGGGGCCTTACATACGAGCAGTACTTC	CASSLGGLTYEQYF
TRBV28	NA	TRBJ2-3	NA	TGTGCCAGCAGCTCCGTTGTCGGGCGGGGTAGCACAGATACGCAGTATTTT	CASSSVVGRGSTDTQYF
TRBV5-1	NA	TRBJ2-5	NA	TGCGCCAGCAGCATCAGGGGTCCTCCAGAGACCCGGTGCTTC	CASSIRGPPETRCF
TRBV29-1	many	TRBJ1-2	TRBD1	TGCAGCGTTGAAGATCCAGACAGGGGGGGCTATGGCTACACCTTC	CSVEDPDRGGYGYTF
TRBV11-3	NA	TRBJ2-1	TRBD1	TGTGCCAAGACCCGACAGGGGGGCTCCTACAATGAGCAGTTCTTC	CAKTRQGGSYNEQFF
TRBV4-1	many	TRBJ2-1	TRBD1	TGCGCCAGCAGCCAGAGTGACAGGGGACCTACCTTCCCCTTC	CASSQSDRGPTFPF
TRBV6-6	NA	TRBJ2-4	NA	TGTTCCAACAGTTACGGTGGACGGGGCCTAGCCAAAAACATTCAGTACTTC	CSNSYGGRGLAKNIQYF
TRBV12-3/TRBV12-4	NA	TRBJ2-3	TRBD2	TGTGCCAGCAGTTCTGGGGGACTAATCACATATACGCAGTATTTT	CASSSGGLITYTQYF
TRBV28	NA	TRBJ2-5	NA	TGTGCCAGCAGTTTAATGGGCGGGGAGACCCAGTACTTC	CASSLMGGETQYF
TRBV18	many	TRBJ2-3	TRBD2	TGTGCCAGCTCCTTCTTAGGACTAGCGGGAACAGATACGCAGTATTTT	CASSFLGLAGTDTQYF
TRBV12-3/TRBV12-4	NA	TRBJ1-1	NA	TGCGCCAGCAGTTGGAAGTCAGAAATTAACACTGAAGCTTTCTTT	CASSWKSEINTEAFF
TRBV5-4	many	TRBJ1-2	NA	TGTGCCAGCAGTATTGAGAGGGAGGTGGTCTATGGCTACACCTTC	CASSIEREVVYGYTF
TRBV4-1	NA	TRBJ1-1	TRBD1	TGCTCCAGCAGCCCGAGACAGGGAGGTACTGAAGCTTTCTTT	CSSSPRQGGTEAFF